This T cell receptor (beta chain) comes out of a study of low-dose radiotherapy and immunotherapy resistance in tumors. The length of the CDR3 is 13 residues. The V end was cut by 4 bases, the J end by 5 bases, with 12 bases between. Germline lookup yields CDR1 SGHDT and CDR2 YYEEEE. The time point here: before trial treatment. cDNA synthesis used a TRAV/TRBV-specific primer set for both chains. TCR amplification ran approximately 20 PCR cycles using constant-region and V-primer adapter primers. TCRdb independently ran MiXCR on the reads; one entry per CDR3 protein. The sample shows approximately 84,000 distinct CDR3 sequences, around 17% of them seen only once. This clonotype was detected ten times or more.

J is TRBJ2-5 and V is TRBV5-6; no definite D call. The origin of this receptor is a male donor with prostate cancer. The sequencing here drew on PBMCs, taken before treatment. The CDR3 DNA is TGTGCCAGCAGCGCCGTAGAGGAGGAGACCCAGTACTTC. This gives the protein CASSAVEEETQYF. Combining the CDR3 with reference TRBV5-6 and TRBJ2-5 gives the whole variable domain DAGVTQSPTHLIKTRGQQVTLRCSPKSGHDTVSWYQQALGQGPQFIFQYYEEEERQRGNFPDRFSGHQFPNYSSELNVNALLLGDSALYLCASSAVEEETQYFGPGTRLLVL.